The TCR beta chain described here comes from a study of blood T cells in healthy people across ages (dated by TCRdb to the mid-2010s). Background on the whole study: In model experiments, template switching captured about one uniquely barcoded TCR beta cDNA molecule for every two T cells. Using the same blood draw, the study looked at two additional independent replicas of 1 million unique cDNA reads for two donors, one aged 18 to 30 and the other aged 80 or older. To avoid experimental bias, donors of different ages were randomly spread across the sequencing lanes. To track age-related changes in TCR beta repertoire diversity, the study relied on deep sequencing normalized with unique cDNA molecular identifiers. Donors were grouped into four age groups: young (average roughly 16 years), middle-aged (around 39), aged (about 59) and long-lived (around 80). The investigation overall reported the following: Conclusive comparison of naive and antigen-experienced compartments was prevented by the profiling of bulk unsorted PBMCs. Estimates of total diversity from one million sequenced T cells were regarded as lower bounds and underestimates. Observed TCR beta diversity per million T cells fell roughly linearly with age, and a significant reduction was already apparent by age around 36. The long-lived group showed more naive CD4+ T cells, fewer expanded clones and increased TCR diversity than the aged group, suggesting age selection. Because donor CMV infection status was unknown, age-related changes in expanded clonotypes were potentially confounded. The percentage of naive T cells measured by flow cytometry correlated strongly with observed TCR beta diversity.

As regards this clonotype: Its antigen is currently not known. Within one base of it there is no much larger clone, and no base qualities were kept.

The roughly 38 donors, aged about 6 to 95 years, were systemically healthy Caucasian individuals from Russia. Each donor gave around 9.8 milliliters of peripheral blood, collected into EDTA-treated Vacutainer tubes. PBMCs were isolated by Ficoll-Paque density-gradient centrifugation, with at least 6.5 million obtained per sample. Trizol reagent was used to extract total RNA from PBMCs, with at least 5.5 micrograms per sample. The percentages of naive CD45RAhigh/CD27high T cells were determined by flow cytometry on a PBMC aliquot from every donor. From a lookup of the germline V gene (reference sequence), CDR1 and CDR2 are LGHDT and YNNKEL. Spanning cysteine to phenylalanine, the CDR3 consists of 16 amino acids. Only CDR3 DNA remains: 48 bases, in frame from the first base. Libraries came from 5' RACE. A second PCR of roughly 7 to 12 cycles was run with a J-beta primer mix and a sample-barcoded 5' primer. A template-switch 5' adaptor carrying 12 random nucleotides introduced a unique molecular identifier onto each TCR beta cDNA molecule. Each sample yielded at least 3 million CDR3-containing paired-end reads. The Mint cDNA synthesis kit, primed by a TRBC-specific oligonucleotide, was used to synthesize first-strand cDNA from all RNA. Following uracil-DNA glycosylase treatment, a first 18-cycle PCR with universal primers M1SS and BC2_uni_R was performed on all cDNA. On the study's bioinformatics: Normalization of each sample was performed by random selection of 1 million high-quality reads, each carrying a distinct molecular identifier. Reads sharing molecular identifiers were discarded rather than binned into consensus sequences. MiTCR, with a Q25 quality threshold and the strictest error-elimination algorithm, was used for CDR3 identification, clonotype clustering and error correction. A nonparametric unseen species model with Euler transformation was used to estimate a lower bound on total TCR beta diversity. In TCRdb, the public reads were trimmed at Q25 with fastp and aligned with MiXCR, with productive beta chains retained. Rows matching on CDR3 protein sequence are summarized as one entry with the most common DNA and genes. For this entry, the V and J calls and clone size follow TCRdb and not the study's own pipeline. This sample gives approximately 1,700,000 distinct CDR3 sequences in total; about two fifths of them show up just once. The ten largest clones capture 20% to 25% of the sample.

The source material was blood. The receptor was isolated from a human donor in good health. The chain joins TRBV3-1 to TRBJ2-4; the D gene is perhaps TRBD2, on 5 matching bases. The better agreement between TRBJ2-7 and the DNA end casts doubt on the J call. This receptor carries the CDR3 CASSQVLRKGANEQYF. The DNA sequence is given as TGTGCCAGCAGCCAAGTGTTGAGGAAGGGAGCGAACGAGCAGTACTTC.